This T cell receptor (beta chain) was obtained from a study of vaccination effects on CD4 cells after COVID-19. About the study: BNT162b2 vaccine or mRNA-1273 vaccine was given to participants in two doses.

The CDR3 is 16 amino acids. Germline values: CDR1 SGHDT, CDR2 YYEEEE. V lost 0 bases to trimming and J lost 15 bases; unmatched junction nucleotides: 16. Clones were sequenced by immunoSEQ multiplex PCR, and TCRdb holds only the in-frame ones, with some missing. The sample shows 35,000 to 50,000 clones, under 70% of them seen only once. Antigen-specific CD4+ T cells were expanded (with viral peptide pools) by the ViraFEST assay ahead of sequencing. Having been cultured for roughly 9 days, the cells underwent CD4+ T cell isolation. The study found no prior SARS-CoV-2 infection in the vaccine recipients, who tested negative for nucleocapsid antibodies. As for this clone: The antigen is not known.

The TCR originated in a human donor who received a COVID-19 vaccine. This sequence joins TRBV5-6 and TRBJ2-1, with 9 positions matching TRBD2. This material consisted of CD4+ T cells from PBMCs cultured with HCoV-OC43 spike peptides, taken before COVID-19 vaccination. Specified subset: HCoV-OC43 spike overlapping peptide pool stimulation. CDR3 sequence reads: CASSLVFRRGGRFWFF. CDR3 nucleotide sequence: TGTGCCAGCAGCTTGGTTTTTCGGCGGGGGGGCCGTTTTTGGTTCTTC.